Presented here are 20 T cell receptor beta chains from one specimen sequenced in a study of beta chain bispecific antibodies for T cell cancers. Study-level findings and limits: Anti-TRBV12 exposure, compared with anti-CD19, reduced the TRBV12-3 proportion of TRBV signal by roughly 99%. Normal T cells contributed less of the targeted TRBV signal than the leukemia cells did.

Their target antigens are unknown. From the 5' RACE reads, TCRdb called clonotypes with MiXCR, one entry per CDR3 protein. This sample has about 20,000 distinct CDR3 sequences, with approximately 1.9% found just once. Blood mononuclear cells were expanded for about three days using either OKT3 anti-CD3 antibody or CD3/CD28 beads. The sample in question was healthy donor T cells cultured with leukemia cells, obtained from a culture containing a bispecific antibody targeting TCR Vbeta12. These receptors all come from a human donor in good health. Some clones in this sample may be carry-over from other donors' samples.

At least ten counts were recorded for this clonotype. V is TRBV6-5 and J is TRBJ1-6; D unresolved. V shed 4 bases and J shed 4 bases, with 14 bases lying between them. This CDR3 contains 16 residues. CDR1 is MNHEY and CDR2 is SVGAGI in the germline V gene. The CDR3 coding sequence is TGTGCCAGCAGTTCCCTTTTAGATGGTTATAATTCACCCCTCCACTTT. As protein: CASSSLLDGYNSPLHF.

This clonotype came up many times. This chain connects TRBV20-1 to TRBJ2-5, with TRBD2 matching over 16 bases. With V trimmed by 6 bases and J by 5 bases, 18 bases remained unmatched. Germline CDR1 and CDR2: DFQATT and SNEGSKA (reference sequence). This CDR3 region has 19 residues. The CDR3 sequence is CSASLGLAGGRLPMETQYF. DNA for the CDR3: TGCAGTGCAAGCCTGGGACTAGCGGGGGGGAGGCTGCCAATGGAGACCCAGTACTTC.

The table lists this clonotype with many counts. V and J are TRBV19 and TRBJ2-1; 7 nucleotides agree with TRBD1. Trimming cost V 1 base and J 7 bases; bases outside gene matches: 7. The CDR3 contains 15 residues. Per germline, CDR1 LNHDA and CDR2 SQIVND (reference sequence). In DNA, the CDR3 is TGTGCCAGTAGTATAGTTAGGGGGCCGGCGAATGAGCAGTTCTTC. It yields the protein CASSIVRGPANEQFF.

The sample holds many counts of this clonotype. The chain recombines TRBV27 with TRBJ1-3; TRBD1 matches 7 bases. The germline V gene has CDR1 MNHEY and CDR2 SMNVEV (reference sequence). The V gene end was trimmed by 3 bases and the J gene end by 4 bases; junction bases not matched to a gene: 3. The CDR3 is 14 amino acids. CDR3 nucleotides: TGTGCCAGCAGTTTCACAGGGGAAGGAAACACCATATATTTT. Encoded protein: CASSFTGEGNTIYF.

This clonotype has a count of ten or more. One end of the junction varies from germline; a read error may be responsible. The rearrangement uses TRBV7-7 and TRBJ2-3, with 8 bases matching TRBD1. CDR3 length: 12 residues. In germline, CDR1 is SSHAT, CDR2 FNYEAQ (reference sequence). CDR3 nucleotides: TGTGCTAGCAGTTTAACAGGGGGTACGCAGTATTTT. Amino acid sequence: CASSLTGGTQYF. Supplemented by reference TRBV7-7 and TRBJ2-3, the full variable domain reads GAGVSQSPRYKVTKRGQDVTLRCDPISSHATLYWYQQALGQGPEFLTYFNYEAQPDKSGLPSDRFSAERPEGSISTLTIQRTEQRDSAMYRCASSLTGGTQYFGPGTRLTVL.

The chain couples TRBV19 to TRBJ1-5; 8 bases line up with TRBD1. V dropped 3 bases and J dropped 5; count of bases not matched to a gene: 6. Per the germline V gene, CDR1 is LNHDA and CDR2 is SQIVND (reference sequence). The CDR3 loop spans 15 amino acids. In DNA, the CDR3 is TGTGCCAGTAGTATTCTAACAGGGGGGCATCAGCCCCAGCATTTT. This translates into CASSILTGGHQPQHF.

This clonotype was recorded many times. The genes are TRBV19 and TRBJ1-2, with D uncertain. V shed 3 bases and J shed 3 bases, with 14 bases lying between them. CDR1 and CDR2 (germline): LNHDA, SQIVND (reference sequence). This CDR3 spans 15 amino acids. CDR3 DNA sequence: TGTGCCAGTAGTATTTATGAGGACGGAGACTATGGCTACACCTTC. Encoded protein: CASSIYEDGDYGYTF.

This clonotype was recorded a few times. The chain is built from TRBV3-1 and TRBJ2-1; D gene ambiguous. This CDR3 is built from 16 residues. The germline CDR1 and CDR2 sequences are LGHDT and YNNKEL (reference sequence). The V gene lost 0 bases and the J gene lost 4 bases, with 13 bases spanning the gap. This CDR3 is CASSQEPRALYNEQFF. CDR3 DNA sequence: TGTGCCAGCAGCCAAGAACCGAGAGCACTTTACAATGAGCAGTTCTTC.

This clonotype was picked up many times. This rearrangement joins TRBV14 to TRBJ2-3, with D possibly being TRBD2 (5 bases). This CDR3 has 12 amino acids. The V gene's germline CDR1 is SGHDN and CDR2 FVKESK. Deletions cut 5 bases from V and 5 bases from J, with 8 bases between. CDR3 in amino acids: CASSEGLDTQYF. Written as DNA, the CDR3 is TGTGCCAGCAGCGAAGGACTAGATACGCAGTATTTT. Filled out from reference TRBV14 and TRBJ2-3, the complete variable domain reads EAGVTQFPSHSVIEKGQTVTLRCDPISGHDNLYWYRRVMGKEIKFLLHFVKESKQDESGMPNNRFLAERTGGTYSTLKVQPAELEDSGVYFCASSEGLDTQYFGPGTRLTVL.

This clonotype was seen ten or more times. J is TRBJ2-3 and V is TRBV5-4, with TRBD1 identical over 7 bases. The germline V gene encodes CDR1 SGHNT and CDR2 YYREEE (reference sequence). V lost 4 bases, J lost 0 bases, and 8 bases stayed unmatched. The CDR3 is 16 amino acids. CDR3 DNA sequence: TGTGCCAGCAGCCCTCGACAGGGAATCAGCACAGATACGCAGTATTTT. As protein: CASSPRQGISTDTQYF.

This clonotype was detected many times. V gene TRBV19 combines with J gene TRBJ1-3; D is unclear. V dropped 5 bases and J dropped 0 bases, with 5 bases sitting between them. Germline V gene sequence: CDR1 LNHDA, CDR2 SQIVND (reference sequence). CDR3 length equals 13 residues. CDR3 DNA: TGTGCCAGTAGTTTGAGCTCTGGAAACACCATATATTTT. This encodes CASSLSSGNTIYF.

This clonotype was seen many times. This chain uses TRBV27 with TRBJ2-7; a weak D match, TRBD1 (6 bases). The CDR3 extends over 15 amino acids. V was pared by 6 bases and J by 5 bases, with 20 bases between. In germline, CDR1 is MNHEY, CDR2 SMNVEV (reference sequence). CDR3 residues: CASSRTPGQMDEQYF. CDR3 sequence (DNA): TGTGCCAGCAGCCGAACCCCCGGACAGATGGACGAGCAGTACTTC.

This clonotype has at least ten counts. V and J are TRBV18 and TRBJ1-2; no clear D. The V end was cut by 3 bases, the J end by 8 bases, with 19 bases between. Germline V CDR1 and CDR2: KGHSH, LQKENI. This CDR3 has 15 residues. CDR3 sequence (DNA): TGTGCCAGCTCACCTCCAACCGACGCCTTCGGCGGCTACACCTTC. Protein product: CASSPPTDAFGGYTF. Complete variable domain (other parts from reference TRBV18 and TRBJ1-2): NAGVMQNPRHLVRRRGQEARLRCSPMKGHSHVYWYRQLPEEGLKFMVYLQKENIIDESGMPKERFSAEFPKEGPSILRIQQVVRGDSAAYFCASSPPTDAFGGYTFGSGTRLTVV.

This clonotype was found many times. The V and J genes are TRBV2 and TRBJ2-2, with D unresolved. Germline CDR1 SNHLY, CDR2 FYNNEI. The CDR3 runs to 12 residues. Trimming took off 6 bases at V and 8 bases at J, with 10 bases between the two ends. Here the CDR3 DNA reads TGTGCCAGCAGCGATGATTCGGGGGAGCTGTTTTTT. Residues: CASSDDSGELFF.

This clonotype was seen at least ten times. V and J are TRBV2 and TRBJ2-3, with 11 bases matching TRBD2. The germline V gene encodes CDR1 SNHLY and CDR2 FYNNEI. The J segment lost 6 bases and the V segment lost 8 bases, leaving 16 bases of the junction unmatched. The length of the CDR3 is 17 residues. In nucleotides, the CDR3 is TGTGCCAGCCGGGTAGCGGGGGGGATCACGGAGACGGATACGCAGTATTTT. Its translation is CASRVAGGITETDTQYF. Based on the CDR3 plus reference TRBV2 and TRBJ2-3, the full variable domain is EPEVTQTPSHQVTQMGQEVILRCVPISNHLYFYWYRQILGQKVEFLVSFYNNEISEKSEIFDDQFSVERPDGSNFTLKIRSTKLEDSAMYFCASRVAGGITETDTQYFGPGTRLTVL.

The gene calls are TRBV19 and TRBJ2-2, with D unresolved. Germline CDR1 reads LNHDA; CDR2 reads SQIVND (reference sequence). V was pared by 4 bases and J by 1 base, with 7 bases between. This CDR3 has 14 amino acids. CDR3 sequence: CASSSVLNTGELFF. In DNA form, the CDR3 reads TGTGCCAGTAGTAGTGTATTGAACACCGGGGAGCTGTTTTTT.

This clonotype came up many times. The genes are TRBV27 and TRBJ1-5; D not certain. CDR1 and CDR2 from the germline V gene are MNHEY and SMNVEV (reference sequence). V shed 0 bases and J shed 1 base, with 4 bases lying between them. The length of the CDR3 is 14 residues. As DNA, the CDR3 is TGTGCCAGCAGTTTATCGACAAGCAATCAGCCCCAGCATTTT. The encoded protein is CASSLSTSNQPQHF.

This clonotype has a count of ten or more. This chain uses TRBV27 with TRBJ2-5; a weak D match, TRBD1 (6 bases). The length of the CDR3 is 15 residues. Germline CDR1 and CDR2: MNHEY and SMNVEV (reference sequence). V shed 2 bases and J shed 4 bases, with 14 bases lying between them. CDR3 sequence: CASSLLAGRGETQYF. CDR3 DNA sequence: TGTGCCAGCAGTTTACTCGCGGGCAGGGGAGAGACCCAGTACTTC.

This clonotype was counted many times. V usage is TRBV21-1 and J usage is TRBJ2-5; TRBD1 is the table's D call, not checked against the DNA. TRBV21-1 is termed a pseudogene. The CDR3 spans 15 residues. The CDR3 DNA follows: TGTGCCAGCAGCAAAGTCCCCCCGCGGGGGAGGACCCAGTACTTC. Translated, it gives CASSKVPPRGRTQYF.

Ten or more counts support this clonotype. The chain employs TRBV9 and TRBJ1-6, with 7 bases matching TRBD1. Losses at the gene ends were 3 bases for V and 7 bases for J; bases not matched to a gene: 7. CDR3 length: 15 amino acids. Per germline, CDR1 SGDLS and CDR2 YYNGEE. The CDR3 is CASSARQGTNSPLHF. Here the CDR3 DNA reads TGTGCCAGCAGCGCTCGACAGGGAACCAATTCACCCCTCCACTTT.